The T cell receptor (beta chain) under discussion was sequenced for a study of blood T cell repertoires in COVID-19. Looking at the study overall: The samples span acute and convalescent COVID-19 from the United States, Italy and Spain. PBMCs, B-cell-depleted T cells, or T cells provided the cDNA or gDNA that made up the material.

In the authors' methods: Cell counts per sample came from amplifying reference gene primers. The repertoire was sequenced with immunoSEQ multiplex PCR; TCRdb's copy has only in-frame clones and lacks some. V, J and clone size are taken as reported in that table, and D and trimming were inferred from the DNA itself. The profile covers 180,000 or so clones, with about 81% appearing a single time and approximately 10% taken by the ten largest. During active infection, Seattle patients enrolled and were then monitored through disease. This clone has only a few counts. The CDR3 is 13 amino acids. J gave up 7 bases and V 4 bases, and 6 bases lay outside the gene matches. Germline-derived CDR1 and CDR2 are SGHNT and YENEEA.

The receptor was derived from an elderly woman with COVID-19, enrolled during active disease. The sequencing input was peripheral blood. The rearrangement uses TRBV11-3 and TRBJ1-1; 7 bases agree with TRBD1. The DNA for the CDR3 is TGTGCCAGCAGCTCCAGTCGACAGGGTGAAGCTTTCTTT. Translation gives CASSSSRQGEAFF.